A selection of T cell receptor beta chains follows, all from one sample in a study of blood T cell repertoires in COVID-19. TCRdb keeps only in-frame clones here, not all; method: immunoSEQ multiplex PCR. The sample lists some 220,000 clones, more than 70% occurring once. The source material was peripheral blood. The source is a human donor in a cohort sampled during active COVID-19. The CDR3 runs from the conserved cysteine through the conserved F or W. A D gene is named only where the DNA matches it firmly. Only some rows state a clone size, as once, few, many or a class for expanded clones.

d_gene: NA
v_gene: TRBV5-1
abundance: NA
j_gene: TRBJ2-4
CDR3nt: TGCGCCAGCAGCTTGGCTTATAGCCTAGCCAAAAACATTCAGTACTTC
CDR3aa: CASSLAYSLAKNIQYF

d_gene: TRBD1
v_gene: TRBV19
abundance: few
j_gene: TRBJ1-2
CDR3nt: TGTGCCAGTAGTATATCCGGGACAGGGGGCTATGGCTACACCTTC
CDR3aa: CASSISGTGGYGYTF

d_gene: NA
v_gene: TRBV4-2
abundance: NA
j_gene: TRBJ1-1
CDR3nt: TGTGCCAGCAGCTACCAGGACTCCAACACTGAAGCTTTCTTT
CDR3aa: CASSYQDSNTEAFF

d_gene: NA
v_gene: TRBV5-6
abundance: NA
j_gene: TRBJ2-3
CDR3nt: TGTGCCAGCAGCCCTAGTCTGACAGATACGCAGTATTTT
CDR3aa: CASSPSLTDTQYF

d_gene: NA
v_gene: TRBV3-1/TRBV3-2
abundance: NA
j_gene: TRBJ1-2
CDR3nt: TGTGCCAGCAGCCCGGGGGTTGAAGGGGTCTATGGCTACACCTTC
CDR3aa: CASSPGVEGVYGYTF

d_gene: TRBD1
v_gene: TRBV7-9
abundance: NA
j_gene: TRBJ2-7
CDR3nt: TGTGCCAGCAGCTTAGCCGGGACAGGGGCCTACGAGCAGTACTTC
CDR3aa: CASSLAGTGAYEQYF

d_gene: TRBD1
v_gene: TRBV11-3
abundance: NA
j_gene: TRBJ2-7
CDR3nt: TGTGCCAGCAGCTTGGGACAGGGGGCGTACGAGCAGTACTTC
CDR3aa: CASSLGQGAYEQYF

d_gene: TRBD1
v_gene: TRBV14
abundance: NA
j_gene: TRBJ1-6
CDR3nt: TGTGCCAGCAGCCTACCACCCGGGACAGGGGGATCACCCCTCCACTTT
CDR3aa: CASSLPPGTGGSPLHF

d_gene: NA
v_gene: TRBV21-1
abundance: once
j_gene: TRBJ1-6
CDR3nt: TGTGCCAGCAGACAAGATCCGGGACACAGGGAGCCCTATAATTCACCCCTCCACTTT
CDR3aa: CASRQDPGHREPYNSPLHF

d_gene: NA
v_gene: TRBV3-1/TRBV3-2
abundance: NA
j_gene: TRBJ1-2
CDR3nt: TGTGCCAGCAGCTTTTCCCGCGGCGGAGATGGCTACACCTTC
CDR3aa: CASSFSRGGDGYTF

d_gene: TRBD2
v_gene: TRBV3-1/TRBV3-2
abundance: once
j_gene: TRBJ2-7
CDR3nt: TGTGCCAGCAGCCACGGACTAGCGGGAGACGAGCAGTACTTC
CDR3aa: CASSHGLAGDEQYF

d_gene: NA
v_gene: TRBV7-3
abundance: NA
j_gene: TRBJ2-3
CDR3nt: TGTGCCAGCAGCTTGGGCGGGGGCTACACAGATACGCAGTATTTT
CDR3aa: CASSLGGGYTDTQYF

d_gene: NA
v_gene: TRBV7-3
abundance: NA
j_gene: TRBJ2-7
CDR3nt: TGTGCCAGCAGCTTAAATCCAGGGCCCTACGAGCAGTACTTC
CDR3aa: CASSLNPGPYEQYF

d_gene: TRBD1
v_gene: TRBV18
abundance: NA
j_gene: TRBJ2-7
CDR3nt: TGTGCCAGCTCACCAAAGGACAGGGCCCACGAGCAGTACTTC
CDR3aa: CASSPKDRAHEQYF

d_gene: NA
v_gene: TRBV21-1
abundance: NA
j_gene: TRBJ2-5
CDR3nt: TGTGCCAGCAGCAACCGGGACAGCCAAGAGACCCAGTACTTC
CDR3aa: CASSNRDSQETQYF

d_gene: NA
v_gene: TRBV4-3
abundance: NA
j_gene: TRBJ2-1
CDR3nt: TGCGCCAGCAGCCGTAGGGGGAGCTCCTACAATGAGCAGTTCTTC
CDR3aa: CASSRRGSSYNEQFF

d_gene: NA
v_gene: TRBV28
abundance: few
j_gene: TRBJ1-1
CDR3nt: TGTGCCAGCAGTTTAAGGGGCGGAACTGAAGCTTTCTTT
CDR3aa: CASSLRGGTEAFF

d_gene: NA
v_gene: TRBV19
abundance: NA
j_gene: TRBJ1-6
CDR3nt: TGTGCCAGTAGTCAGGGGAGGGATTCACCCCTCCACTTT
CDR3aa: CASSQGRDSPLHF

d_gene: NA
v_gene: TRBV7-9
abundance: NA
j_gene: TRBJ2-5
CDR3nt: TGTGCCAGTGCTCCCCGGGAGCAAGAGACCCAGTACTTC
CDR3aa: CASAPREQETQYF

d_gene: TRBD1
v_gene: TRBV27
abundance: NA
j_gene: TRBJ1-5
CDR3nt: TGTGCCAGCAGTTTTGGAAGGGGGCGGCAGCCCCAGCATTTT
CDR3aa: CASSFGRGRQPQHF

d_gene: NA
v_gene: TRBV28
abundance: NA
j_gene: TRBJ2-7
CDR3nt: TGTGCCAGCAGTCAACCGACAGGGGAGGGTTACGAGCAGTACTTC
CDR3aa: CASSQPTGEGYEQYF

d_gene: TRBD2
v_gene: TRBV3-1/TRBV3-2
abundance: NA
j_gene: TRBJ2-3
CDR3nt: TGTGCCAGCAGCCAAGATCTAGAGCGGGAGGGCAGAGATACGCAGTATTTT
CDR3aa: CASSQDLEREGRDTQYF

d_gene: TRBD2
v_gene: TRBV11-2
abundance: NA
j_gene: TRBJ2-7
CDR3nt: TGTGCCAGCAGCCGTCCTGGTAGCGGGGCTTACGAGCAGTACTTC
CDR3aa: CASSRPGSGAYEQYF

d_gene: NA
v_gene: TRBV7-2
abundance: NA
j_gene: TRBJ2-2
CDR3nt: TGTGCCAGCAGCCGCGGCGGGTACACCGGGGAGCTGTTTTTT
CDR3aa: CASSRGGYTGELFF

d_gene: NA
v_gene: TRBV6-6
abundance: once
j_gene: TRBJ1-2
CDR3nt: TGTGCCAGCAGTTACTCCTCGAGAGGGGGTCGTGATGGCTACACCTTC
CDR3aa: CASSYSSRGGRDGYTF